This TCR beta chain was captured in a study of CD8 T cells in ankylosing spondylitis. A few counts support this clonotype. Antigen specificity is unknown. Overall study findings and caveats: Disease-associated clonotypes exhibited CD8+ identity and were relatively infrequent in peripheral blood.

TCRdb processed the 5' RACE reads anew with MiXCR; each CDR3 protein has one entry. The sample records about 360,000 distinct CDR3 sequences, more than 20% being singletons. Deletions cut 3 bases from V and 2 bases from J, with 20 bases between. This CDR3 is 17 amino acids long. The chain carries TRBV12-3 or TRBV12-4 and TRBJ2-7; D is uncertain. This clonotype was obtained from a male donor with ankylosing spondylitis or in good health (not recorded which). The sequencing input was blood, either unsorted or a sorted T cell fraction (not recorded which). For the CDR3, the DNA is TGTGCCAGCAGTTTTTACCCAGTTTTCGGAAGGCCCTACGAGCAGTACTTC. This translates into CASSFYPVFGRPYEQYF.